This passage covers 30 T cell receptor beta chains from one sample sequenced in a study of blood T cell repertoires in COVID-19. The assay was immunoSEQ multiplex PCR, and TCRdb's table has in-frame clones only and misses some. The sample includes a few hundred thousand clones, approximately 88% of them seen just once. The sample comprised PBMCs or T cells enriched from blood (not recorded which). These receptors were taken from a woman under 30 who had recovered from COVID-19.

The chain combines TRBV7-9 with TRBJ2-6; a weak D match, TRBD2 (6 bases). V shed 9 bases and J shed 1 base, with 10 bases lying between them. Per the germline V gene, CDR1 is SEHNR and CDR2 is FQNEAQ (reference sequence). CDR3 length: 14 amino acids. The CDR3 loop reads CARDGGSGANVLTF. Written as DNA, the CDR3 is TGTGCCAGAGACGGGGGTTCTGGGGCCAACGTCCTGACTTTC.

This clone was seen more than once but under ten times. The rearrangement uses TRBV19 and TRBJ2-3; 11 bases agree with TRBD1. Germline lookup yields CDR1 LNHDA and CDR2 SQIVND (reference sequence). J gave up 5 bases and V 6 bases, and 7 bases lay outside the gene matches. The CDR3 consists of 15 residues. The CDR3 DNA reads TGTGCCAGTAGCACGGACAGGGGGCGGGTAGATACGCAGTATTTT. Protein product: CASSTDRGRVDTQYF. Drawing the rest from reference TRBV19 and TRBJ2-3, the complete variable domain is DGGITQSPKYLFRKEGQNVTLSCEQNLNHDAMYWYRQDPGQGLRLIYYSQIVNDFQKGDIAEGYSVSREKKESFPLTVTSAQKNPTAFYLCASSTDRGRVDTQYFGPGTRLTVL.

This clone was seen a few times. CDR3 nucleotides: TGTGCCAGCAGCTTCCGGACAGGTCCGCAGTATTTT. The encoded protein is CASSFRTGPQYF. The gene calls are TRBV11-3 and TRBJ2-3; TRBD1 aligns across 7 bases. CDR3 size: 12 residues. V lost 3 bases to trimming and J lost 10 bases; unmatched junction nucleotides: 4. The germline gives CDR1 SGHNT, CDR2 YENEEA.

The V call is TRBV6-5, the J call TRBJ2-3, with TRBD2 matching over 7 bases. The CDR3 consists of 13 residues. The J segment lost 4 bases and the V segment lost 7 bases, leaving 5 bases of the junction unmatched. Germline loops: CDR1 MNHEY, CDR2 SVGAGI. The CDR3 is CASNRGGPDTQYF. CDR3 nucleotides: TGTGCCAGCAATCGGGGAGGGCCAGATACGCAGTATTTT.

This clone was recorded a few times. The chain has TRBV28 and TRBJ1-2, with D uncertain. V was pared by 3 bases and J by 4 bases, with 3 bases between. The germline V gene encodes CDR1 MDHEN and CDR2 SYDVKM. The CDR3 consists of 11 residues. The DNA of the CDR3 is TGTGCCAGCAGTTTCGGCTATGGCTACACCTTC. This codes for CASSFGYGYTF.

The chain links TRBV5-1 to TRBJ2-7, with D perhaps matching TRBD1 (5 bases). The CDR3 has 14 residues. The germline V and J ends were trimmed by 0 bases and 5 bases, with 12 bases remaining between them. The germline V gene encodes CDR1 SGHRS and CDR2 YFSETQ. The CDR3 sequence is CASSLEQAGNEQYF. Here the CDR3 DNA reads TGCGCCAGCAGCTTGGAACAGGCCGGCAACGAGCAGTACTTC.

The V and J genes are TRBV4-3 and TRBJ1-2; 9 bases line up with TRBD1. With 1 base clipped from V and 6 bases from J, the junction kept 18 bases outside the gene matches. CDR3 size: 19 residues. Germline V gives CDR1 LGHNA, CDR2 YSLEER. CDR3 loop: CASSQGERGTGLSVNGYTF. In nucleotides, the CDR3 is TGCGCCAGCAGCCAAGGAGAGCGGGGGACAGGGCTTTCAGTGAATGGCTACACCTTC.

The chain links TRBV3-1 (or the pseudogene TRBV3-2) to TRBJ2-3, with 7 positions matching TRBD1. Per the germline V gene, CDR1 is LGHDT and CDR2 is YNNKEL (reference sequence). The CDR3 has 16 residues. V was clipped by 4 bases and J by 2 bases; unmatched bases: 9. Here the CDR3 DNA reads TGTGCCAGCAGCCGAATCCGGGACAGCTACACAGATACGCAGTATTTT. Protein: CASSRIRDSYTDTQYF.

The V call is TRBV5-4, the J call TRBJ1-2, with 7 bases aligning to TRBD1. Trimming cost V 2 bases and J 2 bases; bases outside gene matches: 21. The CDR3 is 20 amino acids. The germline V gene encodes CDR1 SGHNT and CDR2 YYREEE (reference sequence). Written as DNA, the CDR3 is TGTGCCAGCAGCTTACCTTTCCCCGGGACAGAGATTTCGGGGAACTATGGCTACACCTTC. Protein: CASSLPFPGTEISGNYGYTF.

V usage is TRBV7-3 and J usage is TRBJ2-5; 13 bases match TRBD2. The CDR3 has 16 amino acids. CDR1 is SGHTA and CDR2 is FQGTGA in the germline V gene. The V gene end was trimmed by 5 bases and the J gene end by 4 bases; junction bases not matched to a gene: 7. CDR3 sequence: CASSTRLAGGAETQYF. CDR3 DNA: TGTGCCAGCAGCACCCGACTAGCGGGGGGCGCAGAGACCCAGTACTTC. Together with reference TRBV7-3 and TRBJ2-5, the CDR3 gives the full variable domain: GAGVSQTPSNKVTEKGKYVELRCDPISGHTALYWYRQSLGQGPEFLIYFQGTGAADDSGLPNDRFFAVRPEGSVSTLKIQRTERGDSAVYLCASSTRLAGGAETQYFGPGTRLLVL.

This clone showed up just once. The V and J genes are TRBV4-2 and TRBJ2-3, with TRBD2 matching 7 bases. V gave up 0 bases and J gave up 2 bases; unmatched junction bases: 5. The CDR3 covers 16 residues. Germline V gene sequence: CDR1 LGHNA, CDR2 YNFKEQ. CDR3 in DNA: TGTGCCAGCAGCCAAGAGGGCGGGAGCAACACAGATACGCAGTATTTT. Its translation is CASSQEGGSNTDTQYF.

The V gene is TRBV29-1, the J gene TRBJ2-4; a possible D gene is TRBD2 (6 bases). This CDR3 region has 13 residues. The V end lost 5 bases, the J end lost 8 bases, and 16 bases lay between the germline ends. Germline CDR1 reads SQVTM; CDR2 reads ANQGSEA. The CDR3, as DNA: TGCAGCGTTTCGCGAGGGACGGGGGACATTCAGTACTTC. Its translation: CSVSRGTGDIQYF.

This chain connects TRBV7-6 to TRBJ1-3; D not certain. CDR3 length: 15 residues. Trimming cost V 9 bases and J 0 bases, with 15 bases left between them. CDR1 and CDR2 from the germline V gene are SGHVS and FNYEAQ. The CDR3 DNA reads TGTGCCAGTTCCGGCGGGTTTTCCTCTGGAAACACCATATATTTT. It yields the protein CASSGGFSSGNTIYF.

A single count supports this clone. The chain combines TRBV28 with TRBJ2-1; 8 bases align to TRBD1. This CDR3 spans 15 amino acids. Per germline, CDR1 MDHEN and CDR2 SYDVKM. The junction had 9 bases not matched to a gene; V was cut back by 6 bases and J by 5 bases. CDR3 loop: CASRPQGAGHNEQFF. The CDR3, as DNA: TGTGCCAGCAGACCCCAGGGGGCCGGACACAATGAGCAGTTCTTC.

The gene calls are TRBV12-3 or TRBV12-4 and TRBJ1-1; D is possibly TRBD1 (5 bases). V lost 10 bases and J 4 bases, leaving 7 bases between the germline ends. CDR3 length: 10 amino acids. Here the CDR3 DNA reads TGTGCCACCGGGGGCACTGAAGCTTTCTTT. Protein product: CATGGTEAFF.

The rearrangement links TRBV7-9 to TRBJ2-7; D may be TRBD2 (5 bases). CDR1 SEHNR and CDR2 FQNEAQ come from the germline V gene (reference sequence). V lost 1 base and J lost 3, with 19 bases in between. The CDR3 consists of 17 residues. CDR3 nucleotide sequence: TGTGCCAGCAGCTTAGTTAGTGGCGCGGGCAGGAGCTACGAGCAGTACTTC. Its translation: CASSLVSGAGRSYEQYF.

The J gene is TRBJ2-3, the V gene TRBV5-1; the D is unclear. This CDR3 has 12 amino acids. Germline CDR1 SGHRS, CDR2 YFSETQ. With 4 bases removed from V and 2 bases from J, the gap between germline ends came to 5 bases. CDR3 protein: CASSPHTDTQYF. The CDR3 nucleotides read TGCGCCAGCAGCCCACACACAGATACGCAGTATTTT.

Here the CDR3 reads CASSRTGGDTGELFF. In DNA form, the CDR3 reads TGTGCCAGCTCTAGGACAGGGGGCGACACCGGGGAGCTGTTTTTT. The chain joins TRBV6-4 to TRBJ2-2; 11 positions match TRBD1. Germline CDR1 MRHNA, CDR2 SNTAGT. This CDR3 has 15 residues. V lost 8 bases to trimming and J lost 3 bases; unmatched junction nucleotides: 5.

The chain employs TRBV18 and TRBJ1-1; D uncertain. The CDR3 loop spans 15 amino acids. Trimming shortened V by 0 bases and J by 1 base, and 9 bases separated the two germline ends. Germline loops: CDR1 KGHSH, CDR2 LQKENI. The CDR3: CASSPPPGPNTEAFF. In DNA, the CDR3 is TGTGCCAGCTCACCACCCCCAGGCCCGAACACTGAAGCTTTCTTT. Together with reference TRBV18 and TRBJ1-1, the CDR3 gives the full variable domain: NAGVMQNPRHLVRRRGQEARLRCSPMKGHSHVYWYRQLPEEGLKFMVYLQKENIIDESGMPKERFSAEFPKEGPSILRIQQVVRGDSAAYFCASSPPPGPNTEAFFGQGTRLTVV.

CDR3 DNA sequence: TGTGCCAGCAGCCCCCTGGACAGGATGGGGAACACTGAAGCTTTCTTT. Translation gives CASSPLDRMGNTEAFF. The V and J genes are TRBV27 and TRBJ1-1; 7 bases are a match to TRBD1. Per the germline V gene, CDR1 is MNHEY and CDR2 is SMNVEV (reference sequence). Losses at the gene ends were 6 bases for V and 1 base for J; bases not matched to a gene: 11. The CDR3 spans 16 residues.

The chain has TRBV6-1 and TRBJ2-3, with D possibly being TRBD2 (5 bases). Germline lookup yields CDR1 MNHNS and CDR2 SASEGT. The CDR3 totals 16 residues. V lost 3 bases, J lost 1 base, and 14 bases lay in between. The CDR3 DNA sequence: TGTGCCAGCAGTGAGAAAGGACTTGGGGGCACAGATACGCAGTATTTT. Amino acid sequence: CASSEKGLGGTDTQYF.

The chain recombines TRBV5-1 with TRBJ2-7, with 10 bases lining up with TRBD1. The V segment lost 4 bases and the J segment 5 bases; nucleotides outside the gene matches: 12. Germline V gives CDR1 SGHRS, CDR2 YFSETQ. This CDR3 has 16 amino acids. The CDR3 region is CASSTNSGQGMNEQYF. CDR3 nucleotide sequence: TGCGCCAGCAGCACCAACTCGGGACAGGGGATGAACGAGCAGTACTTC. The entire variable domain, with the rest obtained from reference TRBV5-1 and TRBJ2-7, is as follows: KAGVTQTPRYLIKTRGQQVTLSCSPISGHRSVSWYQQTPGQGLQFLFEYFSETQRNKGNFPGRFSGRQFSNSRSEMNVSTLELGDSALYLCASSTNSGQGMNEQYFGPGTRLTVT.

The chain has TRBV28 and TRBJ1-1; 7 positions agree with TRBD1. Trimming removed 6 bases from V and 3 bases from J; junction bases left unmatched: 16. The CDR3 length is 17 residues. Per germline, CDR1 MDHEN and CDR2 SYDVKM. This chain's CDR3 is CASSHGYGVRGYTEAFF. CDR3 coding DNA: TGTGCCAGCAGCCACGGCTATGGGGTCAGGGGGTACACTGAAGCTTTCTTT. The full variable domain, in which reference TRBV28 and TRBJ1-1 provide the parts outside the CDR3, is DVKVTQSSRYLVKRTGEKVFLECVQDMDHENMFWYRQDPGLGLRLIYFSYDVKMKEKGDIPEGYSVSREKKERFSLILESASTNQTSMYLCASSHGYGVRGYTEAFFGQGTRLTVV.

The chain joins TRBV7-6 to TRBJ1-3; TRBD1 is a possible D gene (6 bases). Germline V gives CDR1 SGHVS, CDR2 FNYEAQ. The CDR3 length is 16 residues. V lost 8 bases and J 4 bases, leaving 21 bases between the germline ends. DNA for the CDR3: TGTGCCAGCTCGATTAAGGTTGCAGGGGAGGGAAACACCATATATTTT. This translates into CASSIKVAGEGNTIYF.

The rearrangement links TRBV11-1 to TRBJ1-6; perhaps TRBD1 as D (5 bases). Germline CDR1 SGHAT, CDR2 FQDESV (reference sequence). The CDR3 consists of 14 residues. Trimming left V 5 bases short and J 8 bases short, with 13 bases between. The CDR3 region has the DNA TGTGCCAGCAGCCCAGGGTTCCCAGATTCACCCCTCCACTTT. As protein: CASSPGFPDSPLHF.

The chain couples TRBV11-3 to TRBJ2-3; TRBD2 might be the D (6 bases). The CDR3 has 16 amino acids. Per germline, CDR1 SGHNT and CDR2 YENEEA. Trimming cost V 0 bases and J 3 bases, with 13 bases left between them. The CDR3 nucleotides read TGTGCCAGCAGCTTAGAGGCGGGAACGGGGACAGATACGCAGTATTTT. Amino acids: CASSLEAGTGTDTQYF. Full variable domain (remainder filled in from reference TRBV11-3 and TRBJ2-3): EAGVVQSPRYKIIEKKQPVAFWCNPISGHNTLYWYLQNLGQGPELLIRYENEEAVDDSQLPKDRFSAERLKGVDSTLKIQPAELGDSAVYLCASSLEAGTGTDTQYFGPGTRLTVL.

The rearrangement joins TRBV27 to TRBJ2-2, with a weak D call TRBD2 (6 bases). The CDR3 covers 15 residues. V dropped 8 bases and J dropped 9 bases, with 22 bases sitting between them. Germline V gene data show CDR1 as MNHEY and CDR2 as SMNVEV (reference sequence). CDR3 sequence (DNA): TGTGCCAGCGGGTTCCTGGGGCGGGACCACCGGGAGCTGTTTTTT. Encoded protein: CASGFLGRDHRELFF.

The chain has TRBV19 and TRBJ1-2, with D hard to call. Germline CDR1 is LNHDA and CDR2 is SQIVND (reference sequence). The CDR3 sequence is 17 residues long. V lost 3 bases, J lost 5 bases, and 22 bases lay in between. CDR3 coding DNA: TGTGCCAGTAGTATGGGCGGTCGCGACGGGGTCTTATATGGCTACACCTTC. Residues: CASSMGGRDGVLYGYTF.

This clone has more than one count but fewer than ten. V and J are TRBV7-9 and TRBJ2-2, with a possible D match to TRBD2 (5 bases). Trimming removed 1 base from V and 3 bases from J, with 18 bases in between. The length of the CDR3 is 18 residues. CDR1 is SEHNR, CDR2 FQNEAQ, per germline (reference sequence). CDR3 coding DNA: TGTGCCAGCAGCTTAGTTGTCCGGGAACGAGGTCACACCGGGGAGCTGTTTTTT. Residues: CASSLVVRERGHTGELFF.

The V and J genes are TRBV19 and TRBJ2-1, with 9 positions matching TRBD2. With V trimmed by 5 bases and J by 0 bases, 11 bases remained unmatched. CDR3 size: 18 residues. The germline CDR1 and CDR2 sequences are LNHDA and SQIVND (reference sequence). DNA of the CDR3: TGTGCCAGTAGTTTCCCTGGCCTGACTAGCGGCTCCTACAATGAGCAGTTCTTC. It codes for CASSFPGLTSGSYNEQFF.